Each of the 30 T cell receptor beta chains below was sequenced from the same sample in a study of T cell clonality in common variable immunodeficiency. Libraries were prepared by immunoSEQ multiplex PCR; TCRdb keeps only in-frame clonotypes and omits some of them. Observed are 50,000 to 65,000 clones, no singletons, with the top ten taking around 0.82%. Sequenced: peripheral blood mononuclear cells. The receptors shown here come from a person between 18 and 75 years old in good health.

In its sample, this clone was seen many times. The read is 3 residues too short to cover the CDR3 end, so that end is filled in from the germline J gene. This chain links TRBV4-1 with TRBJ1-1, with 7 bases fitting TRBD1. In germline, CDR1 is MGHRA, CDR2 YSYEKL. This CDR3 region has 12 residues. This chain's CDR3 is CASSQGGGEAFF. The sequenced part of the CDR3 DNA is TGCGCCAGCAGCCAAGGAGGGGGCGAA.

This clone was counted ten times or more. The CDR3 is cut off 3 residues early in the read; its end comes from the germline J gene. The rearrangement uses TRBV5-1 and TRBJ2-2; 7 bases agree with TRBD1. V shed 3 bases and J 0 bases; nucleotides not matched to a gene: 2. This CDR3 has 15 residues. Germline CDR1 is SGHRS and CDR2 is YFSETQ. The CDR3 region is CASSYDRANTGELFF. The CDR3 bases that were read are TGCGCCAGCAGCTACGACAGGGCGAACACCGGGGAG.

At least ten counts were recorded for this clone. Read data end 3 residues before the CDR3 end; the end is taken from the germline J gene. The chain recombines TRBV12-3 or TRBV12-4 with TRBJ2-7, with 10 bases fitting TRBD1. Trimming cost V 6 bases and J 6 bases; bases outside gene matches: 14. The length of the CDR3 is 16 residues. Partial CDR3 DNA: TGTGCCAGCAGCCGTAATCGGCCGGGACAGGGGACCGAG. Its translation: CASSRNRPGQGTE. In full, the CDR3 reads CASSRNRPGQGTEQYF.

This clone was counted at least ten times. With the read ending 3 residues before the CDR3 end, the germline J gene is used to fill in that end. The V and J genes are TRBV7-2 and TRBJ1-5; D not certain. CDR1 is SGHTA, CDR2 FQGNSA, per germline. There are 13 residues in the CDR3. V lost 5 bases and J 7 bases, leaving 12 bases between the germline ends. The CDR3: CASSLRLQQPQHF. The sequenced part of the CDR3 DNA is TGTGCCAGCAGCCTCAGGTTGCAACAGCCC.

This clone was counted at least ten times. The CDR3 extends 3 residues past the end of the read, so its final part is completed from the germline J gene. The chain carries TRBV10-1 and TRBJ2-2, with 7 bases aligning to TRBD1. CDR1 is WNHNN, CDR2 SYGVQD, per germline (reference sequence). CDR3 length: 15 residues. V shed 1 base, J shed 7 bases, and the junction held 6 bases outside the gene matches. CDR3 in amino acids: CASSEFTGESGELFF. The CDR3 DNA, read in part, is TGCGCCAGCAGTGAGTTTACAGGGGAGAGCGGGGAG.

This clone was observed a handful of times. The read halts 3 residues ahead of the CDR3 end, with the missing end drawn from the germline J gene. The V call is TRBV5-5, the J call TRBJ2-7, with 10 positions matching TRBD2. The junction had 7 bases not matched to a gene; V was cut back by 4 bases and J by 3 bases. The germline CDR1 and CDR2 sequences are SGHKS and YYEKEE (reference sequence). The CDR3 extends over 15 amino acids. The CDR3 DNA, read in part, is TGTGCCAGCAGCCTAACTAGCGGGGTAATCTACGAG. Translated: CASSLTSGVIYE. The whole CDR3 protein reads CASSLTSGVIYEQYF.

This clone is categorized as medium-sized (0.01 to 0.1%). The read falls 3 residues short of the CDR3 end, and the missing part is taken from the germline J gene. The chain uses TRBV12-3 or TRBV12-4 and TRBJ2-1; a possible D gene is TRBD1 (6 bases). The CDR3 spans 19 residues. Deletions cut 7 bases from V and 4 bases from J, with 29 bases between. CDR3 protein: CASTLKPFRDKLGYNEQFF. CDR3 DNA, as far as it was read: TGTGCCAGCACTTTGAAGCCCTTCCGGGACAAACTAGGTTACAATGAG.

This clone was detected only a few times. The read stops 3 residues short of the end of the CDR3; the missing end is completed from the germline J gene. V and J are TRBV20-1 and TRBJ1-5; D is possibly TRBD1 (5 bases). V lost 6 bases, J lost 0 bases, and 9 bases lay in between. This CDR3 contains 13 residues. Germline assignment: CDR1 DFQATT and CDR2 SNEGSKA (reference sequence). The covered CDR3 bases are TGCAGTGCGATCAGGGATAGCAATCAGCCC. This translates into CSAIRDSNQP. The full CDR3 sequence reads CSAIRDSNQPQHF.

This clone showed up many times. The CDR3 is cut off 3 residues early in the read; its end comes from the germline J gene. The rearrangement joins TRBV6-2 or TRBV6-3 to TRBJ1-2; no firm D call. The germline CDR1 and CDR2 sequences are MNHEY and SVGEGT. The CDR3 contains 14 residues. V lost 3 bases, J lost 4 bases, and 12 bases lay in between. This CDR3 is CASSYIDTGYGYTF. The CDR3 DNA, read in part, is TGTGCCAGCAGTTATATTGATACCGGCTATGGC.

This clone appeared many times. The CDR3 end is not reached by the read, which stops 3 residues before it; the germline J gene fills it in. In the same sample, other DNA sequences code for this CDR3. The rearrangement uses TRBV5-5 and TRBJ1-3; TRBD1 is a possible D gene (5 bases). Germline loops: CDR1 SGHKS, CDR2 YYEKEE (reference sequence). The CDR3 has 15 residues. Trimming stripped 0 bases from V and 3 bases from J, with 10 bases between. Here the CDR3 reads CASSLVQGFGNTIYF. The covered CDR3 bases are TGTGCCAGCAGCTTGGTTCAGGGTTTTGGAAACACC.

This clone was picked up many times. The CDR3 bases that were read are TGTGCCACCAGGGACAGATACACCGGGGAG. Encoded protein: CATRDRYTGE. The entire CDR3 protein reads CATRDRYTGELFF. The V call is TRBV24-1, the J call TRBJ2-2; D perhaps matches TRBD1 (6 bases). The read comes to an end 3 residues before the CDR3 does, leaving the germline J gene to fill in the end. Germline CDR1 and CDR2: KGHDR and SFDVKD. The CDR3 sequence is 13 residues long. With 7 bases removed from V and 3 bases from J, the gap between germline ends came to 8 bases.

This clone was observed at least ten times. The part of the CDR3 DNA that was read is TGTGCCAGCAGCGTAGGGGCAGGAGAGACC. Its translation: CASSVGAGET. The CDR3 in its entirety is CASSVGAGETQYF. The rearrangement links TRBV9 to TRBJ2-5, with D hard to call. The sequenced fragment ends 3 residues before the CDR3 boundary, so the rest is inferred from the germline J gene. V was trimmed by 0 bases and J by 4 bases, leaving 7 bases between them. The length of the CDR3 is 13 residues. The germline CDR1 and CDR2 sequences are SGDLS and YYNGEE.

This clone was counted at least ten times. The read terminates 3 residues ahead of where the CDR3 ends, so the germline J gene completes it. The chain joins TRBV10-3 to TRBJ2-1, with 9 bases fitting TRBD2. The CDR3 extends over 14 amino acids. In germline, CDR1 is ENHRY, CDR2 SYGVKD. The V gene end was trimmed by 4 bases and the J gene end by 5 bases; junction bases not matched to a gene: 3. The CDR3 loop reads CAISGLAGNNEQFF. The CDR3 DNA, read in part, is TGTGCCATCAGTGGGCTAGCGGGAAACAATGAG.

CDR3 sequence reads: CASQEAGRAYTDTYTF. CDR3 bases read: TGTGCCAGCCAAGAAGCCGGCAGGGCTTACACAGATACC. J is TRBJ1-2 and V is TRBV19; the D gene is possibly TRBD1 (5 bases). The read ends 3 residues early relative to the CDR3; the germline J gene fills the gap. The length of the CDR3 is 16 residues. Germline CDR1 and CDR2: LNHDA and SQIVND (reference sequence).

This clone has at least ten counts. CDR3 DNA (partial): TGTGCCAGTAGTTTCGGCGGCTACAATGAG. This encodes CASSFGGYNE. The entire CDR3 protein reads CASSFGGYNEQFF. The rearrangement links TRBV19 to TRBJ2-1, with no clear D. The observed sequence ends 3 residues before the CDR3 terminus, with the missing tail filled in from the germline J gene. This CDR3 is built from 13 residues. The V end lost 5 bases, the J end lost 3 bases, and 8 bases lay between the germline ends. The germline V gene has CDR1 LNHDA and CDR2 SQIVND (reference sequence).

This clone occurred many times. The read finishes 3 residues shy of the CDR3 end, and the germline J gene is used to complete it. This chain links TRBV7-2 with TRBJ2-3; TRBD1 might be the D (5 bases). The length of the CDR3 is 14 residues. The germline V gene encodes CDR1 SGHTA and CDR2 FQGNSA. CDR3 bases read: TGTGCCAGCAGTTTGACTTGGGGCGCTGGGACG. Protein: CASSLTWGAGT. The entire CDR3 is CASSLTWGAGTQYF.

In its sample, this clone was seen many times. Its ends do not fully match the called genes, so a read error is possible. The CDR3 is cut off 3 residues early in the read; its end comes from the germline J gene. The chain is built from TRBV4-2 and TRBJ1-3; D possibly corresponds to TRBD1 (6 bases). This CDR3 comprises 16 residues. Germline lookup yields CDR1 LGHNA and CDR2 YNFKEQ. The CDR3 loop is CASSQGTGTSGNTIYF. The covered CDR3 bases are TGCGCCAGCAGCCAAGGAACAGGGACCTCTGGAAACACC.

This clone was recorded at least ten times. With the read ending 3 residues before the CDR3 end, the germline J gene is used to fill in that end. This chain joins TRBV30 and TRBJ1-1; weak D call: TRBD1 (5 bases). CDR3 size: 13 residues. Germline assignment: CDR1 GTSNPN and CDR2 SVGIG (reference sequence). Trimming left V 5 bases short and J 5 bases short, with 15 bases between. Incomplete CDR3 DNA: TGTGCCTGGCGTTGGGGCAGCGGGACTGAA. Translating gives CAWRWGSGTE. The full CDR3 sequence reads CAWRWGSGTEAFF.

This clone was detected ten times or more. The CDR3 loop reads CASTGQRGGGADTQYF. The sequenced CDR3 bases are TGCGCCAGCACAGGCCAGCGGGGGGGCGGCGCAGATACG. The chain employs TRBV10-2 and TRBJ2-3; 10 nucleotides line up with TRBD2. Read data end 3 residues before the CDR3 end; the end is taken from the germline J gene. The CDR3 sequence is 16 residues long. V was clipped by 7 bases and J by 4 bases; unmatched bases: 11. CDR1 and CDR2 from the germline V gene are WSHSY and SAAADI.

This clone was picked up many times. The read falls 3 residues short of the CDR3 end, and the missing part is taken from the germline J gene. The chain employs TRBV30 and TRBJ1-2; D call uncertain. In germline, CDR1 is GTSNPN, CDR2 SVGIG (reference sequence). This CDR3 has 13 amino acids. The DNA read from the CDR3 is TGTGCCTGGGATAGGGCTATCTCATCGGGC. It codes for CAWDRAISSG. In full, the CDR3 is CAWDRAISSGYTF.

This clone has at least ten counts. The missing CDR3 end, 3 residues past where the read stops, is filled in from the germline J gene. The V gene is TRBV11-2, the J gene TRBJ2-1; D is tentatively TRBD1 or TRBD2 (5 bases each). V lost 6 bases to trimming and J lost 8 bases, with 17 bases between them. Germline-derived CDR1 and CDR2 are SGHAT and FQNNGV. The CDR3 loop spans 14 amino acids. Here the CDR3 reads CASSQGVPGDEQFF. The CDR3 DNA, read in part, is TGTGCCAGCAGTCAGGGAGTCCCAGGCGATGAG. The full variable domain, rest sourced from reference TRBV11-2 and TRBJ2-1, is EAGVAQSPRYKIIEKRQSVAFWCNPISGHATLYWYQQILGQGPKLLIQFQNNGVVDDSQLPKDRFSAERLKGVDSTLKIQPAKLEDSAVYLCASSQGVPGDEQFFGPGTRLTVL.

At least ten counts were recorded for this clone. Coverage ceases 3 residues before the CDR3 finishes, and the germline J gene fills in the end. V is TRBV30 and J is TRBJ2-3; D gene unclear. This CDR3 spans 12 amino acids. Trimming shortened V by 1 base and J by 1 base, and 3 bases separated the two germline ends. CDR1 and CDR2 from the germline V gene are GTSNPN and SVGIG (reference sequence). The covered CDR3 bases are TGTGCCTGGAGTGCGGGCACAGATACG. The encoded protein is CAWSAGTDT. The full CDR3 protein reads CAWSAGTDTQYF.

This clone was seen a handful of times. The read terminates 3 residues ahead of where the CDR3 ends, so the germline J gene completes it. V is TRBV19 and J is TRBJ1-2; D gene ambiguous. The CDR3 length is 13 residues. CDR1 and CDR2 (germline): LNHDA, SQIVND (reference sequence). Here the CDR3 reads CATSGREYYDYTF. The part of the CDR3 DNA that was read is TGTGCCACCAGCGGGAGGGAATACTACGAC.

This clone was counted ten times or more. The missing CDR3 end, 3 residues past where the read stops, is filled in from the germline J gene. The chain uses TRBV20-1 and TRBJ1-5; D is ambiguous. The V end lost 6 bases, the J end lost 6 bases, and 15 bases lay between the germline ends. The CDR3 loop spans 13 amino acids. Germline V gene lookup returns CDR1 DFQATT and CDR2 SNEGSKA (reference sequence). The part of the CDR3 DNA that was read is TGCAGTGCGGACTACATGGTAGGTCAGCCC. This translates into CSADYMVGQP. The whole CDR3 is CSADYMVGQPQHF.

This clone was seen ten or more times. Read coverage stops 3 residues before the CDR3 terminus; the germline J gene supplies the remainder. The chain has TRBV3-1 (or the pseudogene TRBV3-2) and TRBJ1-1; the D is unclear. V lost 1 base to trimming and J lost 1 base, with 4 bases between them. The germline V gene has CDR1 LGHDT and CDR2 YNNKEL (reference sequence). CDR3 length equals 13 residues. CDR3 DNA (partial): TGTGCCAGCAGCCAAGCGGGGAACACTGAA. It yields the protein CASSQAGNTE. From start to end, the CDR3 is CASSQAGNTEAFF.

This clone has at least ten counts. The missing CDR3 end, 3 residues past where the read stops, is filled in from the germline J gene. The gene calls are TRBV4-1 and TRBJ1-2; D not resolved. The CDR3 loop spans 15 amino acids. The germline gives CDR1 MGHRA, CDR2 YSYEKL. Trimming cost V 2 bases and J 6 bases, with 16 bases left between them. Incomplete CDR3 DNA: TGCGCCAGCAGCCAAACCTTGGGCAGTGGAGATGGC. It codes for CASSQTLGSGDG. The whole CDR3 protein reads CASSQTLGSGDGYTF.

This clone was observed a few times. The read ends 3 residues early relative to the CDR3; the germline J gene fills the gap. The genes are TRBV30 and TRBJ2-4, with D unclear. The germline V gene has CDR1 GTSNPN and CDR2 SVGIG (reference sequence). There are 13 residues in the CDR3. The covered CDR3 bases are TGTGCCTGGAGTGTCTTAGGGCCTCATGGT. Its protein is CAWSVLGPHG. The entire CDR3 protein reads CAWSVLGPHGQYF. The full variable domain, completed using reference TRBV30 and TRBJ2-4, is SQTIHQWPATLVQPVGSPLSLECTVEGTSNPNLYWYRQAAGRGLQLLFYSVGIGQISSEVPQNLSASRPQDRQFILSSKKLLLSDSGFYLCAWSVLGPHGQYFGAGTRLSVL.

Concerning this clone: The CDR3 goes on 3 residues after the read ends, and that part is filled in from the germline J gene. This chain connects TRBV19 to TRBJ2-4; perhaps TRBD2 as D (6 bases). CDR3 length: 16 residues. Germline V gives CDR1 LNHDA, CDR2 SQIVND (reference sequence). The DNA read from the CDR3 is TGTGCCAGTAGTATAGATGAAGCGGGCCCCGGCTATGGT. Translated, it gives CASSIDEAGPGYG. The complete CDR3 reads CASSIDEAGPGYGQYF.

As regards this clone: Read sequence stops 3 residues before the CDR3 end, and the germline J gene provides the missing end. The chain employs TRBV19 and TRBJ2-3; 10 bases map to TRBD1. This CDR3 comprises 15 residues. CDR1 is LNHDA, CDR2 SQIVND, per germline (reference sequence). The CDR3 sequence: CASSTPGQGWETQYF. The covered CDR3 bases are TGTGCCAGTAGCACTCCGGGACAGGGGTGGGAGACG.

This clone showed up many times. One end of the junction is discordant with germline, which a read error may explain. The CDR3 end lies 3 residues beyond the end of the read and is filled in from the germline J gene. This sequence joins TRBV4-2 and TRBJ2-2, with D perhaps TRBD1 (5 bases). The CDR3 runs 15 residues. Germline V gene sequence: CDR1 LGHNA, CDR2 YNFKEQ. CDR3 loop: CASSQGRHPTGELFF. The sequenced CDR3 bases are TGCGCCAGCAGCCAGGGTCGACATCCCACCGGGGAG.